The next 16 T cell receptor beta chains were all read from a single sample in a study of T cells in tuberculosis. The table came from immunoSEQ multiplex PCR; TCRdb's copy has only in-frame clones and leaves some out. The sample yields 50,000 to 65,000 clones, around 90% seen once. After thawing and overnight rest, PBMC were stained with GMM-loaded CD1B tetramer, viability dye and anti-CD3 for sorting. The CD1B tetramers carried C32 glucose monomycolate purified from Rhodococcus equi. Material: CD1b-GMM tetramer-negative cells sorted from PBMCs. The receptor set was obtained from an adult woman with latent tuberculosis.

The chain is built from TRBV5-6 and TRBJ1-2; possibly TRBD1 for D (6 bases). The CDR3 is 13 residues long. The V and J ends lost 4 bases and 8 bases respectively, with 15 bases between them. Germline V CDR1 and CDR2: SGHDT, YYEEEE. The CDR3 nucleotides read TGTGCCAGCAGCCCTTACGAGGACAGCGGCTACACCTTC. It yields the protein CASSPYEDSGYTF. The whole variable domain, filled in from reference TRBV5-6 and TRBJ1-2, reads DAGVTQSPTHLIKTRGQQVTLRCSPKSGHDTVSWYQQALGQGPQFIFQYYEEEERQRGNFPDRFSGHQFPNYSSELNVNALLLGDSALYLCASSPYEDSGYTFGSGTRLTVV.

The chain is built from TRBV6-4 and TRBJ2-1; D unclear. CDR1 MRHNA and CDR2 SNTAGT come from the germline V gene. Deletions cut 0 bases from V and 4 bases from J, with 4 bases between. This CDR3 has 13 amino acids. The CDR3 coding sequence is TGTGCCAGCAGTGACTCCCCTTACAATGAGCAGTTCTTC. It yields the protein CASSDSPYNEQFF.

The chain carries TRBV4-1 and TRBJ2-1; D might be TRBD2 (6 bases). The germline V gene encodes CDR1 MGHRA and CDR2 YSYEKL. CDR3 size: 15 residues. Trimming shortened V by 6 bases and J by 1 base, and 13 bases separated the two germline ends. The chain's CDR3 is CASSLSGGSYNEQFF. DNA for the CDR3: TGCGCCAGCAGTCTTAGCGGAGGTTCCTACAATGAGCAGTTCTTC.

This clone was seen a single time. This rearrangement joins TRBV5-4 to TRBJ2-5; 7 bases are a match to TRBD1. Germline CDR1 and CDR2: SGHNT and YYREEE (reference sequence). The CDR3 totals 14 residues. Trimming at V came to 4 bases and at J to 2 bases, leaving 5 bases not matched to a gene. CDR3 bases: TGTGCCAGCAGCACTGCGACAGGGCAAGAGACCCAGTACTTC. It encodes CASSTATGQETQYF.

The chain is built from TRBV19 and TRBJ2-7; possible D gene TRBD2, 5 bases. This CDR3 has 13 residues. Germline CDR1 and CDR2: LNHDA and SQIVND (reference sequence). Trimming stripped 1 base from V and 5 bases from J, with 9 bases between. CDR3 DNA sequence: TGTGCCAGTAGTATAGGGTGGAGGAACGAGCAGTACTTC. Translated: CASSIGWRNEQYF. Based on the CDR3 plus reference TRBV19 and TRBJ2-7, the full variable domain is DGGITQSPKYLFRKEGQNVTLSCEQNLNHDAMYWYRQDPGQGLRLIYYSQIVNDFQKGDIAEGYSVSREKKESFPLTVTSAQKNPTAFYLCASSIGWRNEQYFGPGTRLTVT.

CDR3 sequence: CASSLGTGGGTEAFF. For the CDR3, the DNA is TGCGCCAGCAGCTTGGGGACAGGTGGTGGGACTGAAGCTTTCTTT. The chain employs TRBV5-1 and TRBJ1-1, with 7 bases lining up with TRBD1. Unmatched junction bases numbered 7, after V lost 0 bases and J lost 5 bases. The CDR3 length is 15 residues. Looked up from germline, CDR1 is SGHRS and CDR2 is YFSETQ.

The chain couples TRBV7-9 to TRBJ2-1; 10 positions agree with TRBD2. CDR3 length: 16 residues. Germline lookup yields CDR1 SEHNR and CDR2 FQNEAQ (reference sequence). V trimming: 4 bases; J trimming: 5 bases; junction bases outside the gene matches: 8. The CDR3 reads CASSSPGLAKNNEQFF. In DNA form, the CDR3 reads TGTGCCAGCAGCTCACCGGGACTAGCGAAGAACAATGAGCAGTTCTTC.

This clone showed up just once. The chain is built from TRBV21-1 and TRBJ1-5; the D call in the table, TRBD1, was not verified against the DNA. TRBV21-1 is termed a pseudogene. This CDR3 spans 17 amino acids. The CDR3 region is CASSGFTGLLDPQPQHF. The CDR3 DNA sequence: TGTGCCAGCAGCGGATTTACAGGGCTACTCGATCCTCAGCCCCAGCATTTT.

The chain joins TRBV4-3 to TRBJ2-3; tentative D call: TRBD1 (5 bases). CDR1 LGHNA and CDR2 YSLEER come from the germline V gene. V lost 1 base and J lost 1, with 15 bases in between. The CDR3 length is 17 residues. CDR3 coding DNA: TGCGCCAGCAGCCAAGGGGGATGGGGCGCGGGCACAGATACGCAGTATTTT. Translated: CASSQGGWGAGTDTQYF.

This chain uses TRBV6-6 with TRBJ1-2; tentatively, D is TRBD1 (5 bases). The V end lost 3 bases, the J end lost 4 bases, and 9 bases lay between the germline ends. The CDR3 is 13 amino acids. From germline, CDR1 is MNHNY and CDR2 SVGAGI (reference sequence). CDR3 in amino acids: CASSYLGVYGYTF. As DNA, the CDR3 is TGTGCCAGCAGTTATTTAGGGGTCTATGGCTACACCTTC.

This chain uses TRBV29-1 with TRBJ2-6; D is undetermined. This CDR3 is 14 amino acids long. Between the trimmed V and J ends, which lost 5 bases and 0 bases, there was a span of 8 bases. Germline V gene data show CDR1 as SQVTM and CDR2 as ANQGSEA. The DNA of the CDR3 is TGCAGCGTTCTCGGTGGCTCTGGGGCCAACGTCCTGACTTTC. This sequence encodes CSVLGGSGANVLTF.

This clone has just one count. The chain recombines TRBV28 with TRBJ1-3; D not certain. Per germline, CDR1 MDHEN and CDR2 SYDVKM. This CDR3 has 14 amino acids. Deletions cut 6 bases from V and 0 bases from J, with 9 bases between. The CDR3 sequence is CASSAPGSGNTIYF. The CDR3 DNA is TGTGCCAGCAGCGCCCCCGGCTCTGGAAACACCATATATTTT.

The V call is TRBV5-1, the J call TRBJ2-1, with a tentative D call TRBD1 (6 bases). Trimming removed 4 bases from V and 1 base from J, with 12 bases in between. Germline V gene data show CDR1 as SGHRS and CDR2 as YFSETQ. CDR3 length: 15 amino acids. CDR3 protein: CASSVGHDSYNEQFF. CDR3 nucleotide sequence: TGCGCCAGCAGCGTGGGACACGATTCCTACAATGAGCAGTTCTTC. Together with reference TRBV5-1 and TRBJ2-1, the CDR3 gives the full variable domain: KAGVTQTPRYLIKTRGQQVTLSCSPISGHRSVSWYQQTPGQGLQFLFEYFSETQRNKGNFPGRFSGRQFSNSRSEMNVSTLELGDSALYLCASSVGHDSYNEQFFGPGTRLTVL.

This clone was observed once. The chain links TRBV5-1 to TRBJ2-7; 8 bases map to TRBD2. The trim removed 0 bases at V and 0 bases at J, leaving 5 bases unmatched. The germline V gene has CDR1 SGHRS and CDR2 YFSETQ. The CDR3 totals 16 residues. CDR3 loop: CASSLGLAGNSYEQYF. CDR3 nucleotide sequence: TGCGCCAGCAGCTTGGGGCTAGCGGGCAACTCCTACGAGCAGTACTTC.

J is TRBJ2-1 and V is TRBV5-7; 9 bases line up with TRBD2. TRBV5-7 is sorted into the ORF group, with uncertain function. The V segment lost 0 bases and the J segment 7 bases; nucleotides outside the gene matches: 8. This CDR3 region has 16 residues. CDR3 protein: CASSLGAGGPRNEQFF. The CDR3 region has the DNA TGTGCCAGCAGCTTGGGGGCGGGGGGGCCGAGGAATGAGCAGTTCTTC.

The chain joins TRBV18 to TRBJ1-5, with 10 bases matching TRBD1. CDR3 length equals 14 residues. CDR1 KGHSH and CDR2 LQKENI come from the germline V gene. The ends lost 3 bases at V and 4 bases at J; junction bases unmatched: 0. The CDR3 region is CASSPGQGNQPQHF. Written as DNA, the CDR3 is TGTGCCAGCTCACCGGGACAGGGGAATCAGCCCCAGCATTTT.